A single sample is the source of the 20 T cell receptor beta chains below, sequenced in a study of shared clonotypes between healthy human individuals. Naive CD8 cells lacked CD45RO, underwent positive selection for CCR7 and left out terminally differentiated effector memory CD45RA+ cells. Only in-frame clones appear in the TCRdb table, and some are missing; sequencing was by immunoSEQ multiplex PCR. Of roughly 570,000 clones listed, roughly 98% are singletons. Input material: naive CD8+ T cells sorted from blood. The receptor source for this set is a man aged 25-40 years in good health.

The rearrangement joins TRBV5-6 to TRBJ2-2; 8 nucleotides align to TRBD2. Germline values: CDR1 SGHDT, CDR2 YYEEEE. The CDR3 is 17 residues long. Trimming cost V 5 bases and J 7 bases; bases outside gene matches: 16. The CDR3 reads CASRQTAGTSIFGELFF. In nucleotides, the CDR3 is TGTGCCAGCAGGCAAACCGCCGGGACTAGTATTTTCGGGGAGCTGTTTTTT. Based on the CDR3 plus reference TRBV5-6 and TRBJ2-2, the full variable domain is DAGVTQSPTHLIKTRGQQVTLRCSPKSGHDTVSWYQQALGQGPQFIFQYYEEEERQRGNFPDRFSGHQFPNYSSELNVNALLLGDSALYLCASRQTAGTSIFGELFFGEGSRLTVL.

The rearrangement links TRBV7-9 to TRBJ1-2; D perhaps matches TRBD1 (5 bases). V was pared by 5 bases and J by 8 bases, with 21 bases between. This CDR3 is 15 amino acids long. Germline CDR1 is SEHNR and CDR2 is FQNEAQ (reference sequence). CDR3 protein: CASSPPGTPLGGYTF. DNA of the CDR3: TGTGCCAGCAGCCCCCCCGGGACTCCCCTTGGGGGCTACACCTTC.

The chain couples TRBV6-1 to TRBJ2-7, with no clear D. With 2 bases removed from V and 3 bases from J, the gap between germline ends came to 8 bases. The CDR3 sequence is 13 residues long. CDR1 is MNHNS and CDR2 is SASEGT in the germline V gene. The CDR3 loop reads CASSESQVYEQYF. In DNA, the CDR3 is TGTGCCAGCAGTGAATCGCAGGTCTACGAGCAGTACTTC.

The chain carries TRBV18 and TRBJ1-2, with D possibly matching TRBD1 (5 bases). Trimming stripped 0 bases from V and 3 bases from J, with 8 bases between. Looked up from germline, CDR1 is KGHSH and CDR2 is LQKENI. The CDR3 is 14 amino acids. CDR3 in amino acids: CASSPPGGHYGYTF. CDR3 in DNA: TGTGCCAGCTCACCACCGGGGGGTCACTATGGCTACACCTTC.

This chain connects TRBV11-2 to TRBJ2-5, with a possible D match to TRBD2 (5 bases). The V gene's germline CDR1 is SGHAT and CDR2 FQNNGV. V dropped 3 bases and J dropped 5 bases, with 16 bases sitting between them. CDR3 length equals 15 residues. CDR3 protein: CASSFTRDPGETQYF. CDR3 bases: TGTGCCAGCAGCTTTACTAGAGATCCCGGGGAGACCCAGTACTTC.

The V call is TRBV29-1, the J call TRBJ2-1; D gene unclear. Germline assignment: CDR1 SQVTM and CDR2 ANQGSEA. The germline V and J ends were trimmed by 0 bases and 12 bases, with 9 bases remaining between them. The CDR3 is made up of 11 amino acids. CDR3 bases: TGCAGCGTTGAAGATCCTCGGGCGCAGTTCTTC. Translating it yields CSVEDPRAQFF.

This sequence joins TRBV7-9 and TRBJ2-1; 9 bases fit TRBD1. The trim removed 4 bases at V and 8 bases at J, leaving 9 bases unmatched. There are 15 residues in the CDR3. CDR1 and CDR2 (germline): SEHNR, FQNEAQ (reference sequence). Written as DNA, the CDR3 is TGTGCCAGCAGCTCACCCCGGGACAGGGAGCATGAGCAGTTCTTC. Translation: CASSSPRDREHEQFF.

This clone came up once. The identical CDR3 is also encoded by other nucleotide sequences in the sample. The chain couples TRBV7-8 to TRBJ2-1; tentatively, D is TRBD2 (6 bases). This CDR3 is 15 amino acids long. V was shortened by 5 bases and J by 0 bases, with 11 bases between the two germline ends. The germline V gene encodes CDR1 SGHVS and CDR2 FQNEAQ. The CDR3 is CASSPGRSSYNEQFF. The CDR3 DNA is TGTGCCAGCAGCCCAGGGAGGAGCTCCTACAATGAGCAGTTCTTC.

The V gene is TRBV7-9, the J gene TRBJ2-1; unclear D gene. Germline V gives CDR1 SEHNR, CDR2 FQNEAQ (reference sequence). The length of the CDR3 is 13 residues. With 1 base removed from V and 6 bases from J, the gap between germline ends came to 7 bases. As DNA, the CDR3 is TGTGCCAGCAGCTTAGGCAGTGTCAATGAGCAGTTCTTC. As protein: CASSLGSVNEQFF.

The rearrangement uses TRBV29-1 and TRBJ1-1, with TRBD1 identical over 8 bases. Germline-derived CDR1 and CDR2 are SQVTM and ANQGSEA. V lost 7 bases and J lost 4; bases outside the gene matches: 8. This CDR3 has 13 amino acids. The CDR3 DNA sequence: TGCAGCGCAGCTACAGGGGGAGTCACTGAAGCTTTCTTT. Protein product: CSAATGGVTEAFF.

V gene TRBV5-4 combines with J gene TRBJ2-5, with D possibly matching TRBD1 (5 bases). Trimming took 0 bases from V and 4 from J, leaving 7 bases between them. The germline V gene encodes CDR1 SGHNT and CDR2 YYREEE (reference sequence). This CDR3 is 13 amino acids long. CDR3 amino acids: CASSLGQGETQYF. In DNA form, the CDR3 reads TGTGCCAGCAGCTTGGGGCAGGGAGAGACCCAGTACTTC.

The V gene is TRBV30, the J gene TRBJ2-7; 7 bases match TRBD1. The CDR3 is 14 residues long. The germline V gene has CDR1 GTSNPN and CDR2 SVGIG (reference sequence). Losses at the gene ends were 3 bases for V and 4 bases for J; bases not matched to a gene: 9. The CDR3 region has the DNA TGTGCCTGGAGGAACAAGGGACAGCCATACGAGCAGTACTTC. This translates into CAWRNKGQPYEQYF.

This chain connects TRBV7-9 to TRBJ2-1; 10 bases are a match to TRBD2. The V segment lost 2 bases and the J segment 8 bases; nucleotides outside the gene matches: 9. CDR1 and CDR2 from the germline V gene are SEHNR and FQNEAQ (reference sequence). The CDR3 has 16 residues. The CDR3 spells CASSLRASGSSDEQFF. The CDR3 nucleotides read TGTGCCAGCAGCTTAAGGGCTAGCGGGAGTTCGGATGAGCAGTTCTTC.

The genes are TRBV4-1 and TRBJ2-2; 9 bases are a match to TRBD1. The CDR3 is made up of 16 amino acids. Germline loops: CDR1 MGHRA, CDR2 YSYEKL. The V gene end was trimmed by 2 bases and the J gene end by 7 bases; junction bases not matched to a gene: 8. The CDR3: CASSQKGTGQIGELFF. CDR3 coding DNA: TGCGCCAGCAGCCAAAAGGGGACAGGGCAAATCGGGGAGCTGTTTTTT.

This rearrangement joins TRBV2 to TRBJ1-5; D is unclear. The CDR3 sequence is 14 residues long. V dropped 6 bases and J dropped 0 bases, with 9 bases sitting between them. From germline, CDR1 is SNHLY and CDR2 FYNNEI. The CDR3 bases are TGTGCCAGCAGCCCCGGAGTTAGCAATCAGCCCCAGCATTTT. Protein: CASSPGVSNQPQHF.

This clone appeared a single time. The chain combines TRBV18 with TRBJ2-7, with a weak D call TRBD1 (6 bases). Between the trimmed V and J ends, which lost 4 bases and 2 bases, there was a span of 12 bases. The CDR3 sequence is 14 residues long. From germline, CDR1 is KGHSH and CDR2 LQKENI. The CDR3 DNA follows: TGTGCCAGCTCACAGTCCGGACAGCCCTACGAGCAGTACTTC. It codes for CASSQSGQPYEQYF.

Only one count was recorded for this clone. This chain connects TRBV7-8 to TRBJ2-1; TRBD2 matches at 15 bases. CDR3 length: 15 residues. The germline CDR1 and CDR2 sequences are SGHVS and FQNEAQ. J gave up 8 bases and V 3 bases, and 2 bases lay outside the gene matches. CDR3 DNA sequence: TGTGCCAGCAGCTTTGGACTAGCGGGAGGGGATGAGCAGTTCTTC. It encodes CASSFGLAGGDEQFF.

This CDR3 reads CASSLGTILDTQYF. In DNA form, the CDR3 reads TGTGCCAGCAGCTTGGGGACTATTCTAGATACGCAGTATTTT. The V gene is TRBV11-3, the J gene TRBJ2-3, with 7 bases fitting TRBD2. The CDR3 is 14 amino acids. Trimming cost V 3 bases and J 5 bases; bases outside gene matches: 5. The germline CDR1 and CDR2 sequences are SGHNT and YENEEA. Supplemented by reference TRBV11-3 and TRBJ2-3, the full variable domain reads EAGVVQSPRYKIIEKKQPVAFWCNPISGHNTLYWYLQNLGQGPELLIRYENEEAVDDSQLPKDRFSAERLKGVDSTLKIQPAELGDSAVYLCASSLGTILDTQYFGPGTRLTVL.

The V call is TRBV27, the J call TRBJ2-1; D gene uncertain. The V gene's germline CDR1 is MNHEY and CDR2 SMNVEV (reference sequence). The CDR3 extends over 12 amino acids. Trimming shortened V by 5 bases and J by 8 bases, and 10 bases separated the two germline ends. The DNA of the CDR3 is TGTGCCAGCAGTCCGTCACGTGATGAGCAGTTCTTC. Translating it yields CASSPSRDEQFF.

The chain has TRBV20-1 and TRBJ1-1; D gene unclear. V lost 2 bases, J lost 3 bases, and 4 bases lay in between. CDR1 and CDR2 from the germline V gene are DFQATT and SNEGSKA (reference sequence). The CDR3 sequence is 11 residues long. The CDR3 nucleotides are TGCAGTGCTAGACCCGACACTGAAGCTTTCTTT. This sequence encodes CSARPDTEAFF.